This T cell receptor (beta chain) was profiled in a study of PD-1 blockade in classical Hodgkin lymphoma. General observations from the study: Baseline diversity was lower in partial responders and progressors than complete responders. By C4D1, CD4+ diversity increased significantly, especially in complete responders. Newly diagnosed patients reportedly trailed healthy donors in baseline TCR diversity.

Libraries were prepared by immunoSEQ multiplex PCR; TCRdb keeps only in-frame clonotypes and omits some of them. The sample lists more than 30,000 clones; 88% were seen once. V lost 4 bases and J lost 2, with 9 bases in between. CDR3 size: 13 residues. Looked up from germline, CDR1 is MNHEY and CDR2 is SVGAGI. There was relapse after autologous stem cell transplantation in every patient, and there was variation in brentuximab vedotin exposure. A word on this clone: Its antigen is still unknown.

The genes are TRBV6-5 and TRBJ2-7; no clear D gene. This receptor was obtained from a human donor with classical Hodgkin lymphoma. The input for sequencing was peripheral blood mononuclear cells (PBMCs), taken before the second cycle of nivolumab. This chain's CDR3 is CASSSVYPYEQYF. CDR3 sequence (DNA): TGTGCCAGCAGTTCAGTGTACCCCTACGAGCAGTACTTC.